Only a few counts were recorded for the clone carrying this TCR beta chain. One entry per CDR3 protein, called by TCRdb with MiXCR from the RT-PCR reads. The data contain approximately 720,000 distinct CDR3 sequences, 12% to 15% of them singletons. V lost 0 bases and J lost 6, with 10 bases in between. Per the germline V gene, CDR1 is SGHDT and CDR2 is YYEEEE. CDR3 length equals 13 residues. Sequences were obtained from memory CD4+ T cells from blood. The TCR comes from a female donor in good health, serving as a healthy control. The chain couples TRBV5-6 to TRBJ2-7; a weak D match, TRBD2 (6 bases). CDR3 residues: CASSLGGDGEQYF. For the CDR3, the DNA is TGTGCCAGCAGCTTGGGGGGGGACGGCGAGCAGTACTTC.